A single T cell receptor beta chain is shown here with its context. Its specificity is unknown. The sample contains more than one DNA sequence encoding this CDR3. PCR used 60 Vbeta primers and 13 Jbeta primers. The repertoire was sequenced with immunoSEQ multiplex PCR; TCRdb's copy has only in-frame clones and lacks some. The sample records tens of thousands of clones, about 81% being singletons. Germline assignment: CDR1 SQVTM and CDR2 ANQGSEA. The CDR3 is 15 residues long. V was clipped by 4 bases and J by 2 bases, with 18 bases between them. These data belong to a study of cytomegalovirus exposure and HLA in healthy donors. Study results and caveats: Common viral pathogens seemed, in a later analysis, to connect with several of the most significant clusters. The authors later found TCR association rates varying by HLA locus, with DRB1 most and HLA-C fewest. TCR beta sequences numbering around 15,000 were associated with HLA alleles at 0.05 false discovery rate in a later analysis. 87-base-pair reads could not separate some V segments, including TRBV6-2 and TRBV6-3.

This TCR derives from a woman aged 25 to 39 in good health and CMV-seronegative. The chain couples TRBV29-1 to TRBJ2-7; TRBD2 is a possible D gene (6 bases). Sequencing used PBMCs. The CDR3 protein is CSVVLEGETAYEQYF. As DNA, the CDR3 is TGCAGCGTTGTTTTGGAGGGAGAAACAGCCTACGAGCAGTACTTC.